The rows below give T cell receptor beta chains drawn from one sample of a study of blood T cell repertoires in COVID-19. TCRdb keeps only in-frame clones here, not all; method: immunoSEQ multiplex PCR. Here the sample spans around 91,000 clones, about 85% being singletons. The sequencing sample was made of peripheral blood. The receptors derive from a man older than 75 with acute or convalescent COVID-19. Each CDR3 is given with its conserved first and last residue. D genes are given only for firm matches. Expanded clones get a size class; other rows say once, few or many, or leave the size out.

clone_size: .; d_call: TRBD1; v_call: TRBV19; j_call: TRBJ1-5; cdr3_aa: CASSKPGGENQPQHF; cdr3_nt: TGTGCCAGTAGTAAGCCAGGGGGAGAAAATCAGCCCCAGCATTTT
clone_size: .; d_call: .; v_call: TRBV11-3; j_call: TRBJ2-1; cdr3_aa: CASSLGTEQFF; cdr3_nt: TGTGCCAGCAGCTTAGGGACAGAGCAGTTCTTC
clone_size: once; d_call: .; v_call: TRBV6-5; j_call: TRBJ1-4; cdr3_aa: CASSPGLSNEKLFF; cdr3_nt: TGTGCCAGCAGCCCAGGGTTGTCTAATGAAAAACTGTTTTTT
clone_size: .; d_call: .; v_call: TRBV5-1; j_call: TRBJ1-3; cdr3_aa: CASSLGTKLGNTIYF; cdr3_nt: TGCGCCAGCAGCTTGGGGACTAAGTTGGGAAACACCATATATTTT
clone_size: .; d_call: .; v_call: TRBV6-6; j_call: TRBJ1-5; cdr3_aa: CASRVDSNQPQHF; cdr3_nt: TGTGCCAGCAGGGTAGATAGCAATCAGCCCCAGCATTTT
clone_size: .; d_call: .; v_call: TRBV6-6; j_call: TRBJ1-3; cdr3_aa: CASSSTGGNTIYF; cdr3_nt: TGTGCCAGCAGTTCCACGGGTGGAAACACCATATATTTT
clone_size: .; d_call: .; v_call: TRBV5-1; j_call: TRBJ1-6; cdr3_aa: CASSLASASSYNSPLHF; cdr3_nt: TGCGCCAGCAGCTTGGCCTCGGCTAGCTCCTATAATTCACCCCTCCACTTT
clone_size: .; d_call: TRBD1; v_call: TRBV10-3; j_call: TRBJ1-2; cdr3_aa: CAISEVTGARGYTF; cdr3_nt: TGTGCCATCAGTGAGGTTACAGGGGCGCGGGGCTACACCTTC
clone_size: once; d_call: .; v_call: TRBV11-2; j_call: TRBJ1-6; cdr3_aa: CASSFIRVESSPLHF; cdr3_nt: TGTGCCAGCAGCTTTATCAGGGTAGAAAGTTCACCCCTCCACTTT
clone_size: .; d_call: .; v_call: TRBV9; j_call: TRBJ1-5; cdr3_aa: CASSVGRDQPQHF; cdr3_nt: TGTGCCAGCAGCGTAGGGCGGGACCAGCCCCAGCATTTT
clone_size: .; d_call: TRBD2; v_call: TRBV3-1/TRBV3-2; j_call: TRBJ2-2; cdr3_aa: CASSRRGGFTGELFF; cdr3_nt: TGTGCCAGCAGCCGCCGCGGGGGGTTCACCGGGGAGCTGTTTTTT
clone_size: .; d_call: TRBD1; v_call: TRBV27; j_call: TRBJ1-2; cdr3_aa: CASSVTGGLGYTF; cdr3_nt: TGTGCCAGCAGTGTAACAGGGGGTCTGGGCTACACCTTC
clone_size: .; d_call: .; v_call: TRBV27; j_call: TRBJ2-6; cdr3_aa: CASSLIAGTGANVLTF; cdr3_nt: TGTGCCAGCAGTTTAATCGCGGGTACCGGGGCCAACGTCCTGACTTTC
clone_size: few; d_call: .; v_call: TRBV13; j_call: TRBJ1-1; cdr3_aa: CASSFSGYAPSDTEAFF; cdr3_nt: TGTGCCAGCAGCTTTTCGGGGTATGCCCCATCGGACACTGAAGCTTTCTTT
clone_size: .; d_call: .; v_call: TRBV4-3; j_call: TRBJ1-2; cdr3_aa: CASSQLQTNYGYTF; cdr3_nt: TGCGCCAGCAGCCAACTTCAGACAAACTATGGCTACACCTTC
clone_size: .; d_call: TRBD1; v_call: TRBV4-3; j_call: TRBJ2-7; cdr3_aa: CASSQVTGKYEQYF; cdr3_nt: TGCGCCAGCAGCCAGGTGACAGGGAAGTACGAGCAGTACTTC
clone_size: .; d_call: .; v_call: TRBV9; j_call: TRBJ2-3; cdr3_aa: CASSVGQDRTDTQYF; cdr3_nt: TGTGCCAGCAGCGTAGGACAGGACCGCACAGATACGCAGTATTTT
clone_size: .; d_call: .; v_call: TRBV5-1; j_call: TRBJ2-1; cdr3_aa: CASSFPTVNEQFF; cdr3_nt: TGCGCCAGCAGCTTTCCCACGGTCAATGAGCAGTTCTTC
clone_size: .; d_call: .; v_call: TRBV5-1; j_call: TRBJ2-3; cdr3_aa: CASSLAPRDTQYF; cdr3_nt: TGCGCCAGCAGCTTGGCCCCCAGAGATACGCAGTATTTT
clone_size: .; d_call: .; v_call: TRBV29-1; j_call: TRBJ2-2; cdr3_aa: CSVLPGTGELFF; cdr3_nt: TGCAGCGTTCTTCCGGGCACCGGGGAGCTGTTTTTT
clone_size: .; d_call: TRBD1; v_call: TRBV28; j_call: TRBJ2-7; cdr3_aa: CASSLQGETYEQYF; cdr3_nt: TGTGCCAGCAGTCTACAGGGGGAAACCTACGAGCAGTACTTC
clone_size: few; d_call: .; v_call: TRBV19; j_call: TRBJ2-1; cdr3_aa: CAISRDTESEQFF; cdr3_nt: TGTGCCATATCCCGGGACACTGAAAGTGAGCAGTTCTTC
clone_size: .; d_call: .; v_call: TRBV6-5; j_call: TRBJ1-2; cdr3_aa: CASSSTVYGYTF; cdr3_nt: TGTGCCAGCAGTTCAACAGTCTATGGCTACACCTTC
clone_size: .; d_call: TRBD1; v_call: TRBV4-3; j_call: TRBJ2-6; cdr3_aa: CASSQGTGSWSGANVLTF; cdr3_nt: TGCGCCAGCAGCCAAGGGACAGGGTCTTGGTCTGGGGCCAACGTCCTGACTTTC
clone_size: .; d_call: TRBD1; v_call: TRBV7-2; j_call: TRBJ1-4; cdr3_aa: CASSDTDRGSEKLFF; cdr3_nt: TGTGCCAGCAGCGATACGGACAGGGGGAGTGAAAAACTGTTTTTT
clone_size: .; d_call: TRBD2; v_call: TRBV11-2; j_call: TRBJ2-7; cdr3_aa: CASSSAGGGYEQYF; cdr3_nt: TGTGCCAGCAGCTCGGCCGGGGGGGGGTACGAGCAGTACTTC
clone_size: .; d_call: TRBD1; v_call: TRBV25-1; j_call: TRBJ2-3; cdr3_aa: CASSDRQGASTDTQYF; cdr3_nt: TGTGCCAGCAGTGATCGGCAGGGGGCTAGCACAGATACGCAGTATTTT
clone_size: .; d_call: .; v_call: TRBV19; j_call: TRBJ2-1; cdr3_aa: CASTPRGTYNEQFF; cdr3_nt: TGTGCCAGTACCCCCCGGGGTACCTACAATGAGCAGTTCTTC
clone_size: .; d_call: TRBD2; v_call: TRBV14; j_call: TRBJ2-3; cdr3_aa: CASSPGLAALTDTQYF; cdr3_nt: TGTGCCAGCAGCCCAGGACTAGCGGCTTTAACAGATACGCAGTATTTT
clone_size: once; d_call: .; v_call: TRBV21-1; j_call: TRBJ2-1; cdr3_aa: CASKDLAGNEQFF; cdr3_nt: TGTGCCAGCAAGGACCTAGCGGGAAATGAGCAGTTCTTC
clone_size: .; d_call: TRBD2; v_call: TRBV9; j_call: TRBJ2-5; cdr3_aa: CASSAQAGGPKIQETQYF; cdr3_nt: TGTGCCAGCAGCGCCCAAGCGGGAGGGCCAAAGATACAAGAGACCCAGTACTTC
clone_size: .; d_call: .; v_call: TRBV2; j_call: TRBJ1-2; cdr3_aa: CASWGRGIMGYTF; cdr3_nt: TGTGCCAGCTGGGGAAGGGGTATTATGGGCTACACCTTC
clone_size: .; d_call: .; v_call: TRBV29-1; j_call: TRBJ2-2; cdr3_aa: CSSRKTNTGELFF; cdr3_nt: TGCAGCAGCCGAAAAACGAACACCGGGGAGCTGTTTTTT
clone_size: .; d_call: .; v_call: TRBV5-8; j_call: TRBJ1-2; cdr3_aa: CASSLFYGYTF; cdr3_nt: TGTGCCAGCAGCTTATTCTACGGCTACACCTTC
clone_size: .; d_call: TRBD1; v_call: TRBV7-2; j_call: TRBJ2-4; cdr3_aa: CASSPWTGMLAKNIQYF; cdr3_nt: TGTGCCAGCAGCCCTTGGACAGGGATGTTAGCCAAAAACATTCAGTACTTC
clone_size: .; d_call: .; v_call: TRBV6-5; j_call: TRBJ1-5; cdr3_aa: CATGEVGNQPQHF; cdr3_nt: TGTGCCACCGGGGAGGTAGGGAATCAGCCCCAGCATTTT
clone_size: .; d_call: TRBD2; v_call: TRBV27; j_call: TRBJ2-5; cdr3_aa: CASSGLAGGEETQYF; cdr3_nt: TGTGCCAGCAGTGGACTAGCGGGAGGGGAAGAGACCCAGTACTTC
clone_size: .; d_call: .; v_call: TRBV27; j_call: TRBJ1-5; cdr3_aa: CASSPLGGRNQPQHF; cdr3_nt: TGTGCCAGCAGTCCCCTCGGGGGGAGAAATCAGCCCCAGCATTTT
clone_size: .; d_call: .; v_call: TRBV28; j_call: TRBJ1-5; cdr3_aa: CASSSGGNQPQHF; cdr3_nt: TGTGCCAGCAGCTCAGGGGGCAATCAGCCCCAGCATTTT
clone_size: .; d_call: .; v_call: TRBV18; j_call: TRBJ1-1; cdr3_aa: CASSPYSMNTEAFF; cdr3_nt: TGTGCCAGCTCACCTTATAGCATGAACACTGAAGCTTTCTTT
clone_size: .; d_call: .; v_call: TRBV6-1; j_call: TRBJ2-5; cdr3_aa: CASSEVTRQETQYF; cdr3_nt: TGTGCCAGCAGTGAGGTGACAAGGCAAGAGACCCAGTACTTC
clone_size: .; d_call: TRBD2; v_call: TRBV5-1; j_call: TRBJ2-1; cdr3_aa: CASSYGTSGIYEQFF; cdr3_nt: TGCGCCAGCAGCTATGGGACTAGCGGGATCTATGAGCAGTTCTTC
clone_size: .; d_call: TRBD1; v_call: TRBV6-4; j_call: TRBJ2-2; cdr3_aa: CASSDDRGGELFF; cdr3_nt: TGTGCCAGCAGTGACGACAGGGGCGGGGAGCTGTTTTTT
clone_size: .; d_call: .; v_call: TRBV5-6; j_call: TRBJ2-7; cdr3_aa: CASTQGRQVATYEQYF; cdr3_nt: TGTGCCAGCACCCAGGGGCGACAGGTCGCCACCTACGAGCAGTACTTC
clone_size: few; d_call: TRBD2; v_call: TRBV2; j_call: TRBJ2-1; cdr3_aa: CASLADTRGNEQFF; cdr3_nt: TGTGCCAGCCTAGCGGACACGAGAGGCAATGAGCAGTTCTTC
clone_size: .; d_call: TRBD2; v_call: TRBV5-1; j_call: TRBJ2-3; cdr3_aa: CASSPGLGTSRTDTQYF; cdr3_nt: TGCGCCAGCAGCCCCGGCTTAGGGACTAGTCGCACAGATACGCAGTATTTT
clone_size: .; d_call: .; v_call: TRBV19; j_call: TRBJ1-5; cdr3_aa: CASSDSDQPQHF; cdr3_nt: TGTGCCAGTAGTGACAGCGATCAGCCCCAGCATTTT
clone_size: .; d_call: .; v_call: TRBV28; j_call: TRBJ1-5; cdr3_aa: CASRLGGNSNQPQHF; cdr3_nt: TGTGCCAGCCGACTCGGAGGCAATAGCAATCAGCCCCAGCATTTT
clone_size: once; d_call: TRBD1; v_call: TRBV7-9; j_call: TRBJ1-6; cdr3_aa: CASSYRDRGVGSYNSPLHF; cdr3_nt: TGTGCCAGCAGCTACAGGGACAGGGGTGTTGGCTCCTATAATTCACCCCTCCACTTT